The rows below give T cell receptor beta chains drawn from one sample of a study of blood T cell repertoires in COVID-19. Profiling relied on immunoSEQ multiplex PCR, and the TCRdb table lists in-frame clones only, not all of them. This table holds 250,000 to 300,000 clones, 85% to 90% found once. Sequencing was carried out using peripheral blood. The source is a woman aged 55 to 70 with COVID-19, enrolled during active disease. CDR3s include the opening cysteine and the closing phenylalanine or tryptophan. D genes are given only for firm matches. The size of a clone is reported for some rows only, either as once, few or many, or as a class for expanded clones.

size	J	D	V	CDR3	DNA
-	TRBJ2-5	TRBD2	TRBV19	CASSIVPSGRGIGETQYF	TGTGCCAGTAGTATCGTTCCTAGCGGGAGAGGGATTGGAGAGACCCAGTACTTC
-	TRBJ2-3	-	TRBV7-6	CASSLGSGHRDTQYF	TGTGCCAGCAGCTTAGGTTCAGGTCATAGGGATACGCAGTATTTT
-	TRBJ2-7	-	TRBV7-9	CASSGRTLGYEQYF	TGTGCCAGCAGCGGGAGGACCCTAGGGTACGAGCAGTACTTC
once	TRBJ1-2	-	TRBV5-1	CASSDGTPWGYGYTF	TGCGCCAGCAGCGATGGGACACCCTGGGGCTATGGCTACACCTTC
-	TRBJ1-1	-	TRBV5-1	CASTMTGTMNTEAFF	TGCGCCAGCACCATGACCGGGACAATGAACACTGAAGCTTTCTTT
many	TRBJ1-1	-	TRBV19	CASNPPGGGRGTEAFF	TGTGCCAGTAACCCCCCGGGGGGGGGCAGAGGAACTGAAGCTTTCTTT
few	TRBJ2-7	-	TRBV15	CATSTDSGTLNYEQYF	TGTGCCACCAGCACAGACTCCGGGACACTTAACTACGAGCAGTACTTC
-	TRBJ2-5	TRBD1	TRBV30	CAWSVTGGAGTQYF	TGTGCCTGGAGTGTTACAGGGGGCGCGGGGACCCAGTACTTC
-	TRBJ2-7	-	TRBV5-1	CASSLGLEQYF	TGCGCCAGCAGCTTGGGGCTCGAGCAGTACTTC
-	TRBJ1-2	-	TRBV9	CASSRGLHGYTF	TGTGCCAGCAGCAGGGGTTTACATGGCTACACCTTC
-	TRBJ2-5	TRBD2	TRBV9	CASSAPAGRESETQYF	TGTGCCAGCAGCGCGCCGGCGGGGCGGGAGTCGGAGACCCAGTACTTC
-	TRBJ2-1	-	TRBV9	CASSVGTFSYNEQFF	TGTGCCAGCAGCGTAGGGACTTTCTCCTACAATGAGCAGTTCTTC
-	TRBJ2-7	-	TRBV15	CATSRDLAHEQYF	TGTGCCACCAGCAGAGATTTAGCTCACGAGCAGTACTTC
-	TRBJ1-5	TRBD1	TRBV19	CASSTRQGGSQPQHF	TGTGCCAGTAGTACCCGACAGGGAGGAAGTCAGCCCCAGCATTTT
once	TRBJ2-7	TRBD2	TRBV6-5	CASRSGTIYEQYF	TGTGCCAGCAGAAGCGGGACGATCTACGAGCAGTACTTC
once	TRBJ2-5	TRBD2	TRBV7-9	CASSLNLAGGGETQYF	TGTGCCAGCAGCCTTAACCTAGCGGGAGGGGGAGAGACCCAGTACTTC
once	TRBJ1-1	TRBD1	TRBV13	CASSRDSMNTEAFF	TGTGCCAGCAGCCGGGACAGCATGAACACTGAAGCTTTCTTT
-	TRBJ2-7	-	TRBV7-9	CASSSGRGFNPYEQYF	TGTGCCAGCAGCTCCGGCAGGGGCTTTAATCCCTACGAGCAGTACTTC
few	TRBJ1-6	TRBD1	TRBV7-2	CASSEQGKDNSPLHF	TGTGCCAGCAGCGAACAGGGGAAGGATAATTCACCCCTCCACTTT
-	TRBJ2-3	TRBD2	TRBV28	CASSLWSSGRGTDTQYF	TGTGCCAGCAGTTTATGGTCTAGCGGGAGGGGCACAGATACGCAGTATTTT
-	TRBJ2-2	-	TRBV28	CASRRAGLNTGELFF	TGTGCCAGCAGACGAGCGGGTCTCAACACCGGGGAGCTGTTTTTT
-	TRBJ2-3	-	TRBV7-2	CASRNGVADTQYF	TGTGCCAGCAGGAACGGTGTCGCAGATACGCAGTATTTT
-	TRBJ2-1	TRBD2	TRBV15	CATSSLRTSGTYNEQFF	TGTGCCACCAGCAGCCTGAGGACTAGCGGCACCTACAATGAGCAGTTCTTC
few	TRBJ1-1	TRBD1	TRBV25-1	CASSEGHGTGGTEAFF	TGTGCCAGCTCAGAGGGGCACGGGACAGGGGGCACTGAAGCTTTCTTT
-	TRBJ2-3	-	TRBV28	CASSFGGSGTDTQYF	TGTGCCAGCAGTTTCGGAGGGAGTGGGACAGATACGCAGTATTTT
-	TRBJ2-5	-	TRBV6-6	CASSRRGPAETQYF	TGTGCCAGCAGTAGGCGGGGGCCAGCGGAGACCCAGTACTTC
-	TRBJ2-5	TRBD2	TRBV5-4	CASSSGTSSGSETQYF	TGTGCCAGCAGCTCGGGGACCTCTAGCGGGTCGGAGACCCAGTACTTC
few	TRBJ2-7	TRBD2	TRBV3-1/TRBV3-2	CASSQGGGPSYEQYF	TGTGCCAGCAGCCAAGGGGGAGGGCCGTCCTACGAGCAGTACTTC
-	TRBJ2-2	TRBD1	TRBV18	CASSLHPLRGSTGELFF	TGTGCCAGCTCACTCCACCCTCTCAGGGGGAGCACCGGGGAGCTGTTTTTT
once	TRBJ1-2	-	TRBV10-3	CAISESFGKGGGSGYTF	TGTGCCATCAGTGAGTCGTTTGGGAAGGGCGGGGGATCCGGCTACACCTTC
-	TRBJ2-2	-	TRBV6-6	CASYGRNTGELFF	TGTGCCAGTTACGGGAGGAACACCGGGGAGCTGTTTTTT